The rows below give T cell receptor beta chains drawn from one sample of a study of cytomegalovirus exposure and HLA in healthy donors. Repertoires were generated with immunoSEQ multiplex PCR, while TCRdb's copy carries only in-frame clones and drops some. The sample holds about 120,000 clones, roughly three fifths seen once. The material sequenced was PBMCs. The receptors come from a woman in her thirties or forties in good health and CMV-seropositive. CDR3s include the opening cysteine and the closing phenylalanine or tryptophan. A D gene is named only where the DNA matches it firmly. Size is stated for part of the rows, as once, few or many counts, or as a class when the clone is expanded.

size	V	J	D	CDR3	DNA
.	TRBV6-1	TRBJ2-7	TRBD2	CASRGTSGRVYEQYF	TGTGCCAGCAGAGGGACTAGCGGGAGAGTCTACGAGCAGTACTTC
.	TRBV19	TRBJ2-7	TRBD1	CASRDRGFDEQYF	TGTGCCAGTCGGGACAGGGGATTCGACGAGCAGTACTTC
.	TRBV10-3	TRBJ2-7	TRBD2	CAISATFEGLVWSEQYF	TGTGCCATCAGTGCGACCTTCGAAGGACTAGTATGGTCCGAGCAGTACTTC
.	TRBV27	TRBJ2-6	.	CASSLYFRTAGANVLTF	TGTGCCAGCAGTTTATATTTTCGGACAGCTGGGGCCAACGTCCTGACTTTC
.	TRBV6-4	TRBJ2-1	TRBD1	CASRGQGVNEQFF	TGTGCCAGCAGGGGACAGGGGGTAAATGAGCAGTTCTTC
few	TRBV7-9	TRBJ2-3	.	CASSLVSGRGSDTQYF	TGTGCCAGCAGCTTAGTGAGCGGTCGTGGATCAGATACGCAGTATTTT
.	TRBV25-1	TRBJ2-1	.	CASSPESHYNEQFF	TGTGCCAGCAGTCCCGAGTCTCACTACAATGAGCAGTTCTTC
.	TRBV28	TRBJ2-7	TRBD1	CASSCLEGQFPDCYEQYF	TGTGCCAGCAGTTGTCTCGAGGGACAGTTTCCTGATTGCTACGAGCAGTACTTC
few	TRBV6-5	TRBJ1-1	.	CASSYPGQDEAFF	TGTGCCAGCAGTTATCCGGGACAAGATGAAGCTTTCTTT
.	TRBV4-1	TRBJ2-7	TRBD1	CASSQVFRTGGEQYF	TGCGCCAGCAGCCAAGTTTTCCGGACAGGGGGCGAGCAGTACTTC
.	TRBV14	TRBJ1-5	TRBD1	CASSPPRDRGPNVPRFRYQPQHF	TGTGCCAGCAGCCCGCCCAGGGACAGGGGGCCGAATGTCCCCCGGTTTCGGTATCAGCCCCAGCATTTT
.	TRBV5-1	TRBJ2-1	TRBD2	CASSFERESEQFF	TGCGCCAGCAGCTTCGAGCGGGAGAGTGAGCAGTTCTTC
.	TRBV25-1	TRBJ2-7	TRBD2	CASRMTSGPAYEQYF	TGTGCCAGCAGGATGACTAGCGGGCCCGCCTACGAGCAGTACTTC
once	TRBV7-2	TRBJ1-4	TRBD1	CASSSPGQLNEKLFF	TGTGCCAGCAGCTCCCCGGGACAGCTAAATGAAAAACTGTTTTTT
once	TRBV6-6	TRBJ2-7	.	CASSYQGEEYF	TGTGCCAGCAGTTACCAGGGGGAGGAGTACTTC
.	TRBV6-1	TRBJ2-5	.	CASRREETQYF	TGTGCCAGCAGACGAGAAGAGACCCAGTACTTC
.	TRBV11-2	TRBJ2-7	TRBD1	CASSSTGTGGIEQYF	TGTGCCAGCAGCTCAACCGGGACAGGGGGAATCGAGCAGTACTTC
few	TRBV4-2	TRBJ1-2	TRBD1	CASSQDANRGPTYGYTF	TGTGCCAGCAGCCAAGATGCGAACAGGGGGCCCACATATGGCTACACCTTC
.	TRBV15	TRBJ1-1	TRBD1	CATSRDPRQGGAFF	TGTGCCACCAGCAGAGATCCCCGACAGGGAGGAGCTTTCTTT
few	TRBV30	TRBJ1-4	.	CAWNGGPTNEKLFF	TGTGCCTGGAACGGGGGGCCGACGAATGAAAAACTGTTTTTT
.	TRBV5-1	TRBJ2-3	TRBD2	CASSLDSGSSTDTQYF	TGCGCCAGCAGCTTGGATAGCGGGTCTAGCACAGATACGCAGTATTTT
.	TRBV7-2	TRBJ2-1	.	CASSLTFSSYNEQFF	TGTGCCAGCAGCTTAACCTTTAGCTCCTACAATGAGCAGTTCTTC
.	TRBV7-2	TRBJ2-7	.	CASSPALAGEQYF	TGTGCCAGCAGTCCTGCCCTGGCGGGCGAGCAGTACTTC
.	TRBV4-1	TRBJ2-5	TRBD2	CASSRGLGVDETQYF	TGCGCCAGCAGCCGAGGACTAGGTGTTGATGAGACCCAGTACTTC
.	TRBV5-1	TRBJ2-7	TRBD1	CASSFGGQGTAYEQYF	TGCGCCAGCAGCTTTGGGGGACAGGGGACGGCCTACGAGCAGTACTTC
.	TRBV4-1	TRBJ2-7	TRBD1	CASNQDPGTENYEQYF	TGCGCCAGCAACCAGGACCCCGGGACAGAGAACTACGAGCAGTACTTC
.	TRBV4-1	TRBJ1-1	TRBD1	CASSRDRGNTEAFF	TGCGCCAGCAGCCGGGACAGGGGGAACACTGAAGCTTTCTTT
.	TRBV25-1	TRBJ2-1	.	CASSYGAGTPPYNEQFF	TGTGCCAGCAGTTACGGGGCCGGGACACCGCCCTACAATGAGCAGTTCTTC
.	TRBV5-1	TRBJ2-3	.	CASSLATLGGSDTQYF	TGCGCCAGCAGCTTGGCCACCCTGGGGGGATCAGATACGCAGTATTTT
.	TRBV5-4	TRBJ2-3	TRBD2	CASREGLAAGGDTQYF	TGTGCCAGCAGAGAGGGACTAGCGGCCGGGGGAGATACGCAGTATTTT
.	TRBV2	TRBJ1-6	.	CARRGGLDSPLHF	TGTGCCAGGAGGGGGGGTTTAGATTCACCCCTCCACTTT
.	TRBV7-3	TRBJ2-2	TRBD2	CASSFLAGPNTGELFF	TGTGCCAGCAGCTTTCTAGCGGGGCCGAACACCGGGGAGCTGTTTTTT
.	TRBV27	TRBJ1-1	.	CASSLMGLNTEAFF	TGTGCCAGCAGTTTAATGGGACTCAACACTGAAGCTTTCTTT
.	TRBV7-3	TRBJ2-2	.	CASSSMPGNTGELFF	TGTGCCAGCAGCTCTATGCCGGGGAACACCGGGGAGCTGTTTTTT
.	TRBV18	TRBJ1-2	.	CASSPPGSVMSNYGYTF	TGTGCCAGCTCACCACCAGGGAGTGTGATGTCGAACTATGGCTACACCTTC
.	TRBV5-5	TRBJ2-7	.	CASSRSWGENYEQYF	TGTGCCAGCAGCCGTAGTTGGGGGGAAAACTACGAGCAGTACTTC
.	TRBV11-2	TRBJ2-3	TRBD2	CASSWRVLAGEGADTQYF	TGTGCCAGCAGCTGGAGAGTCCTAGCGGGAGAGGGGGCAGATACGCAGTATTTT
.	TRBV4-1	TRBJ2-3	TRBD2	CASSPPSGGADTQYF	TGCGCCAGCAGTCCCCCTAGCGGAGGGGCAGATACGCAGTATTTT
.	TRBV28	TRBJ2-5	.	CASSLEFDETQYF	TGTGCCAGCAGTTTGGAGTTCGACGAGACCCAGTACTTC
few	TRBV5-1	TRBJ2-7	TRBD2	CASSWQVSSGSLYEQYF	TGCGCCAGCAGCTGGCAAGTTTCTAGCGGGAGTCTTTACGAGCAGTACTTC
once	TRBV7-2	TRBJ1-1	.	CASSLAIRGAEAFF	TGTGCCAGCAGCTTAGCGATAAGGGGCGCTGAAGCTTTCTTT
few	TRBV19	TRBJ2-2	TRBD2	CASSLGTSGSWSYVAGELFF	TGTGCCAGTAGCCTAGGGACTAGCGGGAGTTGGTCCTACGTTGCCGGGGAGCTGTTTTTT
.	TRBV4-2	TRBJ2-5	.	CASSQVSEETQYF	TGTGCCAGCAGCCAAGTTTCCGAAGAGACCCAGTACTTC
.	TRBV2	TRBJ2-2	TRBD2	CASSEARLAGGDTGELFF	TGTGCCAGCAGTGAAGCGAGACTAGCGGGGGGGGACACCGGGGAGCTGTTTTTT
.	TRBV4-3	TRBJ2-1	TRBD2	CASSPGTSKNNEQFF	TGCGCCAGCAGCCCCGGGACTAGCAAGAACAATGAGCAGTTCTTC
.	TRBV7-2	TRBJ1-1	.	CASSLVAGLVIEAFF	TGTGCCAGCAGCTTAGTCGCAGGCTTAGTGATTGAAGCTTTCTTT
once	TRBV19	TRBJ2-1	TRBD2	CASVASGKPSLSYNEQFF	TGTGCCAGTGTTGCTAGCGGGAAGCCTAGCCTCTCCTACAATGAGCAGTTCTTC
few	TRBV5-1	TRBJ2-1	.	CASSLAGPSYNEQFF	TGCGCCAGCAGCTTGGCAGGGCCTTCCTACAATGAGCAGTTCTTC